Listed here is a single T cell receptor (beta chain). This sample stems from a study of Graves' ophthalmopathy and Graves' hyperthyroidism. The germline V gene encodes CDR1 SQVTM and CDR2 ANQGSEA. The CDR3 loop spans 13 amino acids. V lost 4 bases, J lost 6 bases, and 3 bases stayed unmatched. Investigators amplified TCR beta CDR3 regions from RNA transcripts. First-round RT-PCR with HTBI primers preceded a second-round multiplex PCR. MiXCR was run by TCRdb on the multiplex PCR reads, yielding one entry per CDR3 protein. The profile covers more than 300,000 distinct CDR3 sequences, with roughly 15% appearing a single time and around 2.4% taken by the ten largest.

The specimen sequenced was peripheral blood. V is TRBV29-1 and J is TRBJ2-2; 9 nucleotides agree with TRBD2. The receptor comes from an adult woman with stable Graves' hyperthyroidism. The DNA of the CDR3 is TGCAGCGTTGCTAGCGGGGTCCCCGGGGAGCTGTTTTTT. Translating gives CSVASGVPGELFF.